Sequencing of this T cell receptor (beta chain) was carried out in a study of post-analysis software for immune sequencing data. Whole-study context: Relapsing-remitting, secondary progressive and progressive-relapsing multiple sclerosis courses were included. Study-wide points: Patients with multiple sclerosis recorded significantly lower normalized Chao1 diversity than controls, the study found.

This clonotype was counted many times. Its specificity is unknown. Sequencing libraries made from TCR beta cDNA carried unique molecular identifiers. Starting from approximately 1 to 10 million T cells, the study yielded about 500,000 cDNA molecules. TCRdb passed the PCR reads through MiXCR, listing each CDR3 protein once. The sample yields 160,000 or so distinct CDR3 sequences, 30% to 45% seen once. This receptor was taken from a girl between 10 and 17 years old with multiple sclerosis. The sequencing used blood, collected after autologous hematopoietic stem cell transplantation.

The CDR3 coding sequence is TGCGCCAGCAGCTGGTCCGGGACAGGGGAATCCTACGAGCAGTACTTC. Translated, it gives CASSWSGTGESYEQYF. The gene calls are TRBV4-3 and TRBJ2-7, with 10 bases that match TRBD1. The CDR3 is 16 amino acids. CDR1 is LGHNA, CDR2 YSLEER, per germline. V lost 5 bases, J lost 1 base, and 8 bases stayed unmatched.